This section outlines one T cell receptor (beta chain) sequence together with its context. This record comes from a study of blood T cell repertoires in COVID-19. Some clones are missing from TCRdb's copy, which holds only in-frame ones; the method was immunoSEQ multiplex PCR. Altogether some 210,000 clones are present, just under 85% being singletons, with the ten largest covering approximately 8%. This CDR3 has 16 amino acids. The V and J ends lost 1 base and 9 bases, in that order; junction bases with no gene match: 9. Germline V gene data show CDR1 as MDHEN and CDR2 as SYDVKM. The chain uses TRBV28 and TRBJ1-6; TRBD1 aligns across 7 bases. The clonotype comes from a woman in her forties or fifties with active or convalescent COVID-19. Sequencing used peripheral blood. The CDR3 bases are TGTGCCAGCAGTTTATCCCCGACAGGGTTGCCTTCACCCCTCCACTTT. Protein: CASSLSPTGLPSPLHF.